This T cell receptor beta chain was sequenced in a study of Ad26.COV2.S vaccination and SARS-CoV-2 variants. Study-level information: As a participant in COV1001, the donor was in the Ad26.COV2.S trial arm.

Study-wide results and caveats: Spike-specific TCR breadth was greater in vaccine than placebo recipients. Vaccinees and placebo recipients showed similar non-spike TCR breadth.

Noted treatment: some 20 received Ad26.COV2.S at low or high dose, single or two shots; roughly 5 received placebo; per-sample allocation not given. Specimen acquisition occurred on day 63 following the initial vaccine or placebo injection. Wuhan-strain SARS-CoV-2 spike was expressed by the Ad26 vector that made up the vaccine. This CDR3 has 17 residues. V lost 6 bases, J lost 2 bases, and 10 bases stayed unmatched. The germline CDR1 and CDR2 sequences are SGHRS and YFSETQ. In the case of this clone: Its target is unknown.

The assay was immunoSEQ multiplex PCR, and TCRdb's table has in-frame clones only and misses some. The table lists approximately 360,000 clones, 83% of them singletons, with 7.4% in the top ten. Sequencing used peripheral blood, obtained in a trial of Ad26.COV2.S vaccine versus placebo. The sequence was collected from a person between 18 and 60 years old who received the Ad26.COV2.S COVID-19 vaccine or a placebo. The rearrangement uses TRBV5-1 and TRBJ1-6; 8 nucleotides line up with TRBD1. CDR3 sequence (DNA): TGCGCCAGCACCCCATTGACAGGGGAACCCTATAATTCACCCCTCCACTTT. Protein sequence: CASTPLTGEPYNSPLHF.